The clone carrying this TCR beta chain appeared many times. Its antigen is not identified. V was shortened by 6 bases and J by 1 base, with 11 bases between the two germline ends. From germline, CDR1 is SNHLY and CDR2 FYNNEI. This CDR3 is built from 14 residues. This record comes from a study of T cells in Graves' hyperthyroidism and ophthalmopathy. Whole-study findings and limits: Among clonotypes expanded in thyroid above 0.001, most were also found in blood.

Amplified regions were TCR beta CDR3 sequences from RNA transcripts. The HTBI primer set served for first-round RT-PCR of the TCR CDR3. Each CDR3 protein is one row after TCRdb ran MiXCR on the multiplex PCR reads. The table shows about 570,000 distinct CDR3 sequences, with about 45% occurring only once. This receptor was identified in an adult woman with Graves' disease, either hyperthyroidism or ophthalmopathy (not recorded which). The chain couples TRBV2 to TRBJ2-3; TRBD2 is a possible D gene (6 bases). The sample taken for sequencing was peripheral blood or thyroid tissue (not recorded which). CDR3: CASRGGPGTDTQYF. Here the CDR3 DNA reads TGTGCCAGCAGAGGAGGGCCGGGCACAGATACGCAGTATTTT. Complete variable domain (other parts from reference TRBV2 and TRBJ2-3): EPEVTQTPSHQVTQMGQEVILRCVPISNHLYFYWYRQILGQKVEFLVSFYNNEISEKSEIFDDQFSVERPDGSNFTLKIRSTKLEDSAMYFCASRGGPGTDTQYFGPGTRLTVL.